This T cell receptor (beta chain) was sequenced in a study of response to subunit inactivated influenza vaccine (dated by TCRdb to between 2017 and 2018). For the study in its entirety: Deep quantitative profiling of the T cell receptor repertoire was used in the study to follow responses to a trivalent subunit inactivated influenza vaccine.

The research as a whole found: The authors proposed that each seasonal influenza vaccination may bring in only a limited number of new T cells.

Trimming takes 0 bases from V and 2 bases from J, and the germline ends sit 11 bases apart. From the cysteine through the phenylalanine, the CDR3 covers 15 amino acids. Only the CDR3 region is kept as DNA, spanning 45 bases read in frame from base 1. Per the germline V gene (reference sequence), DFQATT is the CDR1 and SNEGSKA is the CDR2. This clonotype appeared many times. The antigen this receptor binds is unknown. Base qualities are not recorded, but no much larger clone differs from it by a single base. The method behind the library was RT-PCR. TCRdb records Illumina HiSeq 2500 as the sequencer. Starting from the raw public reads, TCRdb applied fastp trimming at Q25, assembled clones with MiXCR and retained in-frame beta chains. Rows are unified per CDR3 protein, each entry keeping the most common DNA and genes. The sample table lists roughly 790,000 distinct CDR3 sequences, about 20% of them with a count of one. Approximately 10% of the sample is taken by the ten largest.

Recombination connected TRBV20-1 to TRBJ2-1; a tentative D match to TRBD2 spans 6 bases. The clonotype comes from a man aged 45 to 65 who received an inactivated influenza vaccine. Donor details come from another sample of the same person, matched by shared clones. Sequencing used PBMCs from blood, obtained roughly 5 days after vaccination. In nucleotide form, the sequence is TGCAGTGCTAGAGATAGATGGACTACCTACAATGAGCAGTTCTTC. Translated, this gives CSARDRWTTYNEQFF.